Following are 8 T cell receptor beta chains from one sample sequenced in a study of regulatory T cells in long-lasting Graves disease. Time point in this sample: newly diagnosed GD, antithyroid drugs for less than 3 months. TCR sequences were obtained from RNA taken from PBMCs. CDR3 regions were amplified by Arm-PCR using iRepertoire HTBI primers to build TCR beta libraries. MiXCR, applied by TCRdb to the multiplex PCR reads, yields one record per CDR3 protein. The sample has about 540,000 distinct CDR3 sequences; approximately 15% are singletons. This sample was also put to use in a study of T cells in Graves' hyperthyroidism and ophthalmopathy.

This material consisted of peripheral blood mononuclear cells (PBMCs), taken at new diagnosis, from a patient treated with antithyroid drugs. Source of these receptors: a young man with Graves disease.

There are many counts of this clonotype. The chain couples TRBV12-3 or TRBV12-4 to TRBJ1-5; 10 positions match TRBD1. Trimming at V came to 6 bases and at J to 7 bases, leaving 3 bases not matched to a gene. The CDR3 extends over 13 amino acids. CDR3 sequence: CASSEDRGQPQHF. The CDR3 nucleotides are TGTGCCAGCAGCGAGGACAGGGGGCAGCCCCAGCATTTT.

This rearrangement joins TRBV20-1 to TRBJ2-5; no clear D. V was pared by 4 bases and J by 2 bases, with 14 bases between. Germline V gene data show CDR1 as DFQATT and CDR2 as SNEGSKA (reference sequence). The CDR3 has 14 residues. DNA of the CDR3: TGCAGTGCTACAACCGGGCAGACTCAAGAGACCCAGTACTTC. This gives the protein CSATTGQTQETQYF.

Remarks on this clonotype: Just one base apart from a much larger clone, this may be a read error. The chain couples TRBV27 to TRBJ2-5; no firm D call. Germline values: CDR1 MNHEY, CDR2 SMNVEV (reference sequence). This CDR3 contains 11 residues. The CDR3 region is CASTIQGTQYF. In DNA, the CDR3 is TGTGCCAGCACAATTCAAGGGACCCAGTACTTC.

In regard to this clonotype: It may be a read error: a sequence one base away is much more abundant. The chain joins TRBV27 to TRBJ2-1, with TRBD1 as a possible D gene (6 bases). Germline CDR1 and CDR2: MNHEY and SMNVEV (reference sequence). V lost 6 bases and J lost 6, with 12 bases in between. The CDR3 is 13 residues long. DNA for the CDR3: TGTGCCAGCAGATTCGGCAGGGGCAATGAGCAGTTCTTC. It translates to CASRFGRGNEQFF.

This clonotype was detected ten times or more. The chain has TRBV6-1 and TRBJ2-2; D unclear. Germline CDR1 reads MNHNS; CDR2 reads SASEGT. The CDR3 has 15 residues. The V end was cut by 5 bases, the J end by 0 bases, with 10 bases between. The CDR3 nucleotides are TGTGCCAGCAGTAACCACTATTCGAACACCGGGGAGCTGTTTTTT. This encodes CASSNHYSNTGELFF.

Ten or more counts support this clonotype. The chain joins TRBV6-1 to TRBJ2-7; unclear D gene. In germline, CDR1 is MNHNS, CDR2 SASEGT. There are 11 residues in the CDR3. V shed 8 bases and J shed 7 bases, with 12 bases lying between them. CDR3 DNA sequence: TGTGCCAGCCGATCCTTGGGGGAGCAGTACTTC. The encoded protein is CASRSLGEQYF.

This clonotype was detected many times. This CDR3 reads CSASSGTGGTEAFF. CDR3 sequence (DNA): TGCAGTGCTAGCTCCGGGACAGGGGGCACTGAAGCTTTCTTT. This chain links TRBV20-1 with TRBJ1-1; 11 bases agree with TRBD1. The germline V gene encodes CDR1 DFQATT and CDR2 SNEGSKA (reference sequence). CDR3 length: 14 amino acids. V shed 3 bases, J shed 4 bases, and the junction held 4 bases outside the gene matches.

The chain couples TRBV27 to TRBJ1-6; the match to TRBD1 covers 8 bases. V lost 9 bases and J lost 7; bases outside the gene matches: 8. The V gene's germline CDR1 is MNHEY and CDR2 SMNVEV (reference sequence). CDR3 length: 14 residues. DNA for the CDR3: TGTGCCAGTGAGCCCAGGGGGCAAAATTCACCCCTCCACTTT. This encodes CASEPRGQNSPLHF.